This T cell receptor (beta chain) was captured by sequencing in a study of cytomegalovirus exposure and HLA in healthy donors. Study as a whole: In an early release, HLA-typed donors contributed tens of millions of unique TCR sequences. General study results and limits: In an earlier analysis, in 540 or so donors, most V segments appeared productive either ~87% or ~30% of the time. Several top significant clusters appeared, in a later analysis, to be linked to common viral pathogens.

A remark on this clone: Its antigen is still unknown.

The PCR had 60 Vbeta and 13 Jbeta primers. This table comes from immunoSEQ multiplex PCR, and its TCRdb copy is limited to in-frame clones, with some not included. The data show some 110,000 clones, approximately 78% seen once. Germline loops: CDR1 MNHEY, CDR2 SMNVEV (reference sequence). Trimming took 6 bases from V and 2 from J; bases not matched to a gene: 13. This CDR3 is built from 17 residues. V is TRBV27 and J is TRBJ2-5, with 9 bases matching TRBD2. This TCR was recovered from a man younger than 40 in good health and CMV-seropositive. The material sequenced was PBMCs. CDR3 coding DNA: TGTGCCAGCAGCTACTTAGCGGGAGCCGAAAAACAAGAGACCCAGTACTTC. Protein: CASSYLAGAEKQETQYF.